This T cell receptor beta chain was captured by sequencing in a study of Ad26.COV2.S vaccination and SARS-CoV-2 variants. The CDR3 covers 13 residues. CDR1 and CDR2 from the germline V gene are SGHAT and FQNNGV. V was pared by 5 bases and J by 6 bases, with 13 bases between. As regards this clone: The antigen is undetermined.

As to treatment: around 19 received Ad26.COV2.S at low or high dose, single or two shots; 5 received placebo; per-sample allocation not given. Sampling happened 63 days after the first vaccine or placebo injection. Points from the study as a whole: While placebo recipients had lower spike-specific TCR breadth, vaccine recipients had more.

The table came from immunoSEQ multiplex PCR; TCRdb's copy has only in-frame clones and leaves some out. The data show about 440,000 clones, 90% seen once. The TCR originated in a person aged 18 to 59 who received the Ad26.COV2.S COVID-19 vaccine or a placebo. V usage is TRBV11-2 and J usage is TRBJ1-2; D gene unclear. This sample comprised peripheral blood, obtained in a trial of Ad26.COV2.S vaccine versus placebo. CDR3 DNA: TGTGCCAGCAGCCTCGGACCTACGGATGGCTACACCTTC. It yields the protein CASSLGPTDGYTF.